The text below deals with one T cell receptor (beta chain). Its antigen remains unknown. Clones were sequenced by immunoSEQ multiplex PCR, and TCRdb holds only the in-frame ones, with some missing. The sample lists fewer than 350,000 clones, around 87% occurring once. The data derive from a study of cytomegalovirus exposure and HLA in healthy donors. Study-wide results and caveats: The study labeled about 160 TCR beta chains cytomegalovirus-associated. In vitro confirmation showed three CMV-associated chains to be CMV antigen specific.

Germline CDR1 and CDR2: SGHRS and YFSETQ. The length of the CDR3 is 15 residues. With V trimmed by 4 bases and J by 7 bases, 12 bases remained unmatched. V is TRBV5-1 and J is TRBJ1-2; TRBD1 matches 8 bases. Sequencing was done on a sample of PBMCs. The receptor comes from a woman between 18 and 29 years old in good health and CMV-seronegative. Here the CDR3 DNA reads TGCGCCAGCAGCATGGGGGGACAGGTGGTGTTTGGCTACACCTTC. Its protein is CASSMGGQVVFGYTF.